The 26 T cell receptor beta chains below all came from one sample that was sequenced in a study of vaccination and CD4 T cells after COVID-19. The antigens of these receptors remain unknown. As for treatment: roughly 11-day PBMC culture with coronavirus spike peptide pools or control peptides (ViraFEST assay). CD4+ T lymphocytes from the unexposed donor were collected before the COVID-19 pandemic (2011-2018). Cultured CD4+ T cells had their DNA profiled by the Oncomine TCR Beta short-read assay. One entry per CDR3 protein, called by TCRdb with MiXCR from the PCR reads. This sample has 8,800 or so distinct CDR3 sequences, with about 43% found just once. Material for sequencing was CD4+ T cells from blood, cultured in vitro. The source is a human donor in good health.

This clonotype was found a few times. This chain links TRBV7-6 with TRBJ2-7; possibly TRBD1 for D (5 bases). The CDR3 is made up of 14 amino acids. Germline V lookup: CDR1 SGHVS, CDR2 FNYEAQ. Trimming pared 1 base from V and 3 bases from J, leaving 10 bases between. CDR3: CASSLEAGLYEQYF. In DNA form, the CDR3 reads TGTGCCAGCAGCTTAGAGGCAGGGCTCTACGAGCAGTACTTC.

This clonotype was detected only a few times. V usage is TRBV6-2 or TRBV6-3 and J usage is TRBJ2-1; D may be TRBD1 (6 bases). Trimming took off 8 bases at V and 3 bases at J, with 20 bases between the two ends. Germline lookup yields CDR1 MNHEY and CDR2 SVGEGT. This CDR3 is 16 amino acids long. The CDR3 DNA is TGTGCCAGCGCCAAAGGGACACCTGAACACTACAATGAGCAGTTCTTC. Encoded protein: CASAKGTPEHYNEQFF.

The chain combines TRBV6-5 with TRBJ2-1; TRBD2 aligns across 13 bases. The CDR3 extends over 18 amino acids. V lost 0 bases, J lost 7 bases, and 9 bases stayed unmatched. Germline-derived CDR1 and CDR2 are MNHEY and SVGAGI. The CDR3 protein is CASSYSAPLAGGSNEQFF. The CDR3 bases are TGTGCCAGCAGTTACTCAGCCCCACTAGCGGGAGGGTCTAATGAGCAGTTCTTC.

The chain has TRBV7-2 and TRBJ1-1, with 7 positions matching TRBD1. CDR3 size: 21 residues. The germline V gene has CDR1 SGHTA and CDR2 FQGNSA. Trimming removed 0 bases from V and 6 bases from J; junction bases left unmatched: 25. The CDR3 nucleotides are TGTGCCAGCAGCTTAGCGCGTCTTTCTAAAACAGGGGAAAGGGGTCGGGCTGAAGCTTTCTTT. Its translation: CASSLARLSKTGERGRAEAFF.

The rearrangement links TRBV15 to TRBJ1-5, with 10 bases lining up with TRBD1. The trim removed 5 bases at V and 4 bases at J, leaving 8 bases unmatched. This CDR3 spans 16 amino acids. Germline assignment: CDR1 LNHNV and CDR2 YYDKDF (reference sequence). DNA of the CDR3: TGTGCCACCAGCGTAATCGGACAGGGGGGGAATCAGCCCCAGCATTTT. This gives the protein CATSVIGQGGNQPQHF.

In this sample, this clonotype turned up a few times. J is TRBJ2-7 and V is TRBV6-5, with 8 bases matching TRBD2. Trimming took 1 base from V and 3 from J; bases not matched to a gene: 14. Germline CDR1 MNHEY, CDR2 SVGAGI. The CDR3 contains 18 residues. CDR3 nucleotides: TGTGCCAGCAGTTACTTAAATAGAGTAAGCGGGAGTCGCTACGAGCAGTACTTC. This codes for CASSYLNRVSGSRYEQYF.

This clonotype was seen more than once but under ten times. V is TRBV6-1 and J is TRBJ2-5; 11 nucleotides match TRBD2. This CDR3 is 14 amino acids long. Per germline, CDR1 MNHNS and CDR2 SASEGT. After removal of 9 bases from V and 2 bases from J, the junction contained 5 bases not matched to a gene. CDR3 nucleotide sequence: TGTGCCAGTTCTAGCGGGGGGCCTCAAGAGACCCAGTACTTC. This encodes CASSSGGPQETQYF.

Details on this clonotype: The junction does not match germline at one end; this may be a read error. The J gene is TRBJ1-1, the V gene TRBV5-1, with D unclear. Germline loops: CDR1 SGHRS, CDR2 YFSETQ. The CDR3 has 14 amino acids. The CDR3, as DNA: TGTGCCAGCAGCTTGGGGTTACAGAACACTGAAGCTTTCTTT. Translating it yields CASSLGLQNTEAFF. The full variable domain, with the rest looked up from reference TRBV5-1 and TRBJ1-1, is KAGVTQTPRYLIKTRGQQVTLSCSPISGHRSVSWYQQTPGQGLQFLFEYFSETQRNKGNFPGRFSGRQFSNSRSEMNVSTLELGDSALYLCASSLGLQNTEAFFGQGTRLTVV.

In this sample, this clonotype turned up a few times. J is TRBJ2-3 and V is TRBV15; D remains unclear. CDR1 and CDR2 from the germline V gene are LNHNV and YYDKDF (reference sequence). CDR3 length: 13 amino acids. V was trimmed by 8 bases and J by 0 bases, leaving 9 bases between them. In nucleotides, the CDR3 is TGTGCCACCGCTCGGTTGAGCACAGATACGCAGTATTTT. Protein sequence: CATARLSTDTQYF.

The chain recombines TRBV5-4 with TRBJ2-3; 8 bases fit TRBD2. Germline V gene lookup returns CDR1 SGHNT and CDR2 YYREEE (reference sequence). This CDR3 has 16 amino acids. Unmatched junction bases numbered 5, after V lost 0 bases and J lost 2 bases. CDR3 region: CASSLGAGGITDTQYF. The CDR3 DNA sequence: TGTGCCAGCAGCTTGGGTGCGGGGGGAATCACAGATACGCAGTATTTT.

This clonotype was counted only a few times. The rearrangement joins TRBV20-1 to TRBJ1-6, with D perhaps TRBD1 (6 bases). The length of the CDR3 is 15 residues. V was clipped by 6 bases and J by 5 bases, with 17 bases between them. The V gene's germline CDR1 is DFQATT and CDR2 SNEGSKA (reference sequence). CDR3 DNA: TGCAGTGCCGTCCTTGGACAGTTAAATAATTCACCCCTCCACTTT. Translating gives CSAVLGQLNNSPLHF.

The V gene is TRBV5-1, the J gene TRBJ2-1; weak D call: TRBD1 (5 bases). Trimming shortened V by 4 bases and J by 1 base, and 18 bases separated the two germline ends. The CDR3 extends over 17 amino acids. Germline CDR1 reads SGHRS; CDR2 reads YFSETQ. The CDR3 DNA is TGCGCCAGCAGCCTGGCGCGTGGTGCAGGGTCCTACAATGAGCAGTTCTTC. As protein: CASSLARGAGSYNEQFF.

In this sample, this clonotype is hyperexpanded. CDR3 in DNA: TGTGCCAGCAGCTTAGGAGTCCTTTGGAACACTGAAGCTTTCTTT. Its translation is CASSLGVLWNTEAFF. This chain joins TRBV7-2 and TRBJ1-1; the D is unclear. V lost 1 base, J lost 1 base, and 10 bases lay in between. The germline gives CDR1 SGHTA, CDR2 FQGNSA. The CDR3 is made up of 15 amino acids. Drawing the rest from reference TRBV7-2 and TRBJ1-1, the complete variable domain is GAGVSQSPSNKVTEKGKDVELRCDPISGHTALYWYRQSLGQGLEFLIYFQGNSAPDKSGLPSDRFSAERTGGSVSTLTIQRTQQEDSAVYLCASSLGVLWNTEAFFGQGTRLTVV.

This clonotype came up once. The CDR3 DNA sequence: TGTGCTAGTGGTCGGGAGGCGGGGGGCGAGCAGTACTTC. Encoded protein: CASGREAGGEQYF. The chain recombines TRBV12-5 with TRBJ2-7, with 8 bases matching TRBD2. The germline gives CDR1 LGHNT, CDR2 FRNRAP. V shed 5 bases, J shed 6 bases, and the junction held 6 bases outside the gene matches. The CDR3 extends over 13 amino acids.

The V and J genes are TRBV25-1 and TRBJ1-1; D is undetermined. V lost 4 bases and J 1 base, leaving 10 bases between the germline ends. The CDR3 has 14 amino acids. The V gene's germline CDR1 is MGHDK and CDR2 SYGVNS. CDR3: CASSGSSRNTEAFF. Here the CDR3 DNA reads TGTGCCAGCAGTGGTTCTAGTCGGAACACTGAAGCTTTCTTT.

CDR3 nucleotide sequence: TGTGCCAGTAGTATGGGCTCGACGGCTTTCTCCAATCAGCCCCAGCATTTT. Translating it yields CASSMGSTAFSNQPQHF. This chain joins TRBV19 and TRBJ1-5; no clear D. The CDR3 spans 17 residues. V was shortened by 3 bases and J by 3 bases, with 18 bases between the two germline ends. CDR1 LNHDA and CDR2 SQIVND come from the germline V gene (reference sequence).

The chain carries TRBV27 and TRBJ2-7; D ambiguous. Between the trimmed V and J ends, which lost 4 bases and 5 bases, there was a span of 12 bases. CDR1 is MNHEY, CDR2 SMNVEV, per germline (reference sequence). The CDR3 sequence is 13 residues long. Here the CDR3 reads CASSYRELNEQYF. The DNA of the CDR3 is TGTGCCAGCAGTTACAGAGAATTGAACGAGCAGTACTTC.

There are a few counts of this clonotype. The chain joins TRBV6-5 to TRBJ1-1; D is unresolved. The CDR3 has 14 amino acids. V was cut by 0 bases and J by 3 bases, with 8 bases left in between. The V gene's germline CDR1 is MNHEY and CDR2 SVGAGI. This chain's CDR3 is CASSYSSGYTEAFF. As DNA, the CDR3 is TGTGCCAGCAGTTACTCCTCCGGATACACTGAAGCTTTCTTT.

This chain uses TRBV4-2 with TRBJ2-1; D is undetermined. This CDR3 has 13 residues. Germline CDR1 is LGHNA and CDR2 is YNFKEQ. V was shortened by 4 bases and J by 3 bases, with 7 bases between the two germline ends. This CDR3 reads CASSPDLYNEQFF. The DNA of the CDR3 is TGTGCCAGCAGCCCCGACCTCTACAATGAGCAGTTCTTC.

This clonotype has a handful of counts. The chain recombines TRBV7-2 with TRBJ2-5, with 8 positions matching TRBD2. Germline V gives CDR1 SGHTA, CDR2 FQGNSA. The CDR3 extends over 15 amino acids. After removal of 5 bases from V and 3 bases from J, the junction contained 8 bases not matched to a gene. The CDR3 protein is CASSRRGGGEETQYF. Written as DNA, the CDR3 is TGTGCCAGCAGCCGTCGGGGGGGCGGGGAAGAGACCCAGTACTTC.

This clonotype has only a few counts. In nucleotides, the CDR3 is TGTGCCAGCAGGCCGACGACAGGGGGCGGGGAGCAGCCCCAGCATTTT. Residues: CASRPTTGGGEQPQHF. The gene calls are TRBV28 and TRBJ1-5; 10 bases agree with TRBD1. The germline V gene encodes CDR1 MDHEN and CDR2 SYDVKM. V shed 6 bases and J 7 bases; nucleotides not matched to a gene: 12. The CDR3 runs to 16 residues. Supplemented by reference TRBV28 and TRBJ1-5, the full variable domain reads DVKVTQSSRYLVKRTGEKVFLECVQDMDHENMFWYRQDPGLGLRLIYFSYDVKMKEKGDIPEGYSVSREKKERFSLILESASTNQTSMYLCASRPTTGGGEQPQHFGDGTRLSIL.

In DNA form, the CDR3 reads TGTGCCAGCAGTTTAATCCAGGGGTACGAGCAGTACTTC. This codes for CASSLIQGYEQYF. The chain has TRBV27 and TRBJ2-7; perhaps TRBD1 as D (6 bases). The length of the CDR3 is 13 residues. V lost 2 bases and J 4 bases, leaving 9 bases between the germline ends. CDR1 and CDR2 from the germline V gene are MNHEY and SMNVEV (reference sequence).

Here the CDR3 DNA reads TGCAGTGCCAGGGCCCACGAGGGCGGGTCCGAGCAGTACTTC. Its translation: CSARAHEGGSEQYF. The chain is built from TRBV20-1 and TRBJ2-7, with D perhaps given as TRBD1 or TRBD2 (5 bases each). In germline, CDR1 is DFQATT, CDR2 SNEGSKA (reference sequence). This CDR3 is built from 14 residues. V dropped 6 bases and J dropped 6 bases, with 21 bases sitting between them.

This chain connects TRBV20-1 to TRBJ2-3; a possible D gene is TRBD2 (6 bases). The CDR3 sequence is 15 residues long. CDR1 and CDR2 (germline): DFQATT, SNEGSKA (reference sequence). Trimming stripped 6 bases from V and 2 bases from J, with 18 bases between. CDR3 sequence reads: CSANQRRGNTDTQYF. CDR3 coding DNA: TGCAGTGCAAACCAGAGGCGGGGCAACACAGATACGCAGTATTTT.

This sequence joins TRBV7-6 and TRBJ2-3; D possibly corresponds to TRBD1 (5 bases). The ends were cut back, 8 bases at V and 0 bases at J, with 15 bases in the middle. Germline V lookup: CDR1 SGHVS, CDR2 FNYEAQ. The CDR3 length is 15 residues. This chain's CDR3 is CASHPSGASTDTQYF. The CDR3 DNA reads TGTGCCAGCCACCCCAGTGGGGCCAGCACAGATACGCAGTATTTT. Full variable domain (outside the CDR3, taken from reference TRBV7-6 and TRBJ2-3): GAGVSQSPRYKVTKRGQDVALRCDPISGHVSLYWYRQALGQGPEFLTYFNYEAQQDKSGLPNDRFSAERPEGSISTLTIQRTEQRDSAMYRCASHPSGASTDTQYFGPGTRLTVL.

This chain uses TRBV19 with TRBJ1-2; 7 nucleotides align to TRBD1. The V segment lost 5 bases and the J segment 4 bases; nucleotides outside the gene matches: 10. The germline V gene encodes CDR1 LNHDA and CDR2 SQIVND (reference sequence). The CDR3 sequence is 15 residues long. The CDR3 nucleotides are TGTGCCAGTAGTTCAGGACAGGTACGCGCCTATGGCTACACCTTC. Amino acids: CASSSGQVRAYGYTF.